This T cell receptor (beta chain) came from a study of blood T cells in healthy people across ages. Broader study findings: A roughly linear age-dependent decrease characterized TCR beta diversity per million T cells.

Germline assignment: CDR1 SGHAT and CDR2 FQNNGV. V trimming: 5 bases; J trimming: 4 bases; junction bases outside the gene matches: 7. CDR3 length equals 14 residues. Details on this clonotype: Its cognate antigen is unknown.

Next came a second PCR, run for about 6 to 11 cycles, which used a sample-barcoded 5' primer along with a J-beta primer mix. Every individual sample yielded 2.5 million or more paired-end reads (each containing CDR3). TCRdb reanalysed the 5' RACE reads using MiXCR and keeps one entry per CDR3 protein. The data show 910,000 or so distinct CDR3 sequences, with 51% seen just once and 20% to 25% held by the top ten. This receptor was identified in a woman aged 55-75 years in good health. This chain joins TRBV11-2 and TRBJ2-5, with TRBD2 identical over 7 bases. Sequencing input: blood. CDR3 nucleotide sequence: TGTGCCAGCAGCCCCGCGGGGGTGGCAGAGACCCAGTACTTC. Residues: CASSPAGVAETQYF.